A selection of T cell receptor beta chains follows, all from one sample in a study of T cell responses to AZD1222 COVID-19 vaccine. The protocol was immunoSEQ multiplex PCR, while the TCRdb copy is restricted to in-frame clones and leaves out a portion. The table records 80,000 to 90,000 clones, approximately 89% of them present only once. Source: peripheral blood, taken on day 0 of AZD1222 vaccination. Receptors originate from an adult in good health. Both conserved end residues are part of each CDR3. Fields, in order: D gene, J gene, V gene, clone size, CDR3 protein, CDR3 DNA. The D gene is left open where the match is weak. Clone sizes are given selectively: once, few, many, or a class where the clone is expanded.

-	TRBJ2-5	TRBV15	-	CATSRDQGGWETQYF	TGTGCCACCAGCAGAGACCAAGGCGGGTGGGAGACCCAGTACTTC
TRBD2	TRBJ2-6	TRBV5-1	-	CASSGGLAGGASGANVLTF	TGCGCCAGCAGCGGCGGACTAGCGGGAGGGGCCTCTGGGGCCAACGTCCTGACTTTC
-	TRBJ1-6	TRBV6-5	few	CASSYSTSPLHF	TGTGCCAGCAGTTACTCGACTTCACCCCTCCACTTT
-	TRBJ1-3	TRBV30	-	CAWIRGNSGNTIYF	TGTGCCTGGATAAGGGGCAACTCTGGAAACACCATATATTTT
-	TRBJ1-4	TRBV15	-	CATSRSLGVLANEKLFF	TGTGCCACCAGCAGATCCCTTGGGGTTTTAGCTAATGAAAAACTGTTTTTT
-	TRBJ2-7	TRBV6-1	-	CASSEVGNPYEQYF	TGTGCCAGCAGTGAAGTGGGGAACCCCTACGAGCAGTACTTC
-	TRBJ1-3	TRBV6-5	-	CASSSFKTPGNTIYF	TGTGCCAGCAGTTCCTTCAAGACGCCTGGAAACACCATATATTTT
-	TRBJ2-7	TRBV18	-	CASSPQSDEQYF	TGTGCCAGCTCACCTCAATCGGACGAGCAGTACTTC
-	TRBJ2-7	TRBV25-1	-	CASSEFMGRSYEQYF	TGTGCCAGCAGTGAATTTATGGGCAGGTCCTACGAGCAGTACTTC
TRBD1	TRBJ2-3	TRBV5-1	-	CASASRGQASTDTQYF	TGCGCCAGCGCATCAAGGGGGCAGGCAAGCACAGATACGCAGTATTTT
-	TRBJ2-7	TRBV12-5	-	CASGLPGNEQYF	TGTGCTAGTGGTTTGCCAGGGAACGAGCAGTACTTC
-	TRBJ1-5	TRBV5-6	-	CASSLFSEHSNQPQHF	TGTGCCAGCAGCTTGTTTTCGGAGCATAGCAATCAGCCCCAGCATTTT
-	TRBJ1-1	TRBV7-2	once	CASSLGLAGSGTPAFF	TGTGCCAGCAGCTTAGGGCTGGCGGGGTCCGGTACCCCCGCTTTCTTT
TRBD1	TRBJ2-3	TRBV5-1	-	CASSSLLRTGGATDTQYF	TGCGCCAGCAGCTCCTTACTTCGGACAGGGGGCGCGACAGATACGCAGTATTTT
-	TRBJ2-2	TRBV18	few	CASSSRTWDTGELFF	TGTGCCAGCTCAAGCCGGACCTGGGACACCGGGGAGCTGTTTTTT
-	TRBJ1-6	TRBV18	once	CASATEQRSPLHF	TGTGCCAGCGCGACAGAGCAAAGGTCACCCCTCCACTTT
-	TRBJ2-1	TRBV19	-	CASSIDWGGRGNEQFF	TGTGCCAGTAGTATAGATTGGGGGGGCAGGGGCAATGAGCAGTTCTTC
TRBD1	TRBJ1-5	TRBV2	-	CASRVQGGNQPQHF	TGTGCCAGCAGAGTTCAGGGGGGCAATCAGCCCCAGCATTTT
TRBD1	TRBJ1-4	TRBV2	-	CASSGRDRGEKLFF	TGTGCCAGCAGCGGCCGGGACAGGGGTGAAAAACTGTTTTTT
-	TRBJ2-7	TRBV12-3/TRBV12-4	-	CASSFQGSYEQYF	TGTGCCAGCAGTTTCCAGGGGAGCTACGAGCAGTACTTC
TRBD2	TRBJ2-2	TRBV19	-	CASSSQVAGGSTGELFF	TGTGCCAGTAGTAGTCAAGTAGCGGGAGGGAGCACCGGGGAGCTGTTTTTT
-	TRBJ1-6	TRBV7-2	-	CASSLAIDSPLHF	TGTGCCAGCAGCTTAGCGATAGATTCACCCCTCCACTTT
-	TRBJ1-5	TRBV7-2	-	CASSLQGGSNQPQHF	TGTGCCAGCAGCTTACAGGGAGGGAGCAATCAGCCCCAGCATTTT
-	TRBJ1-1	TRBV2	-	CASSEEGQLMNTEAFF	TGTGCCAGCAGTGAAGAGGGGCAACTAATGAACACTGAAGCTTTCTTT
-	TRBJ1-4	TRBV3-1/TRBV3-2	-	CASSLTWEPEKLFF	TGTGCCAGCAGCCTCACTTGGGAACCGGAAAAACTGTTTTTT
-	TRBJ1-6	TRBV6-5	-	CASSPYNSPLHF	TGTGCCAGCAGTCCCTATAATTCACCCCTCCACTTT
-	TRBJ2-7	TRBV5-6	-	CASSRAGEQYF	TGTGCCAGCAGCCGGGCTGGGGAGCAGTACTTC
TRBD1	TRBJ1-4	TRBV6-5	-	CASRHRGKEEKLFF	TGTGCCAGCAGACACAGGGGAAAAGAGGAAAAACTGTTTTTT
TRBD2	TRBJ2-5	TRBV5-4	-	CASSFGTTQETQYF	TGTGCCAGCAGTTTCGGGACTACCCAAGAGACCCAGTACTTC
-	TRBJ1-1	TRBV7-2	-	CASSSGQNTEAFF	TGTGCCAGCAGCTCGGGACAGAACACTGAAGCTTTCTTT
-	TRBJ1-3	TRBV30	-	CAWSEGSGNTIYF	TGTGCCTGGAGTGAAGGTTCTGGAAACACCATATATTTT
-	TRBJ1-4	TRBV2	-	CASRQLNEKLFF	TGTGCCAGCAGACAGTTAAATGAAAAACTGTTTTTT
TRBD2	TRBJ2-1	TRBV7-2	-	CASSSSGGGNEQFF	TGTGCCAGCAGCTCTAGCGGGGGGGGCAATGAGCAGTTCTTC
-	TRBJ1-5	TRBV19	-	CASSARRASNQPQHF	TGTGCCAGTAGTGCTCGGAGAGCCAGCAATCAGCCCCAGCATTTT
-	TRBJ2-1	TRBV20-1	-	CSASRGASYNEQFF	TGCAGTGCTAGTCGGGGCGCCTCCTACAATGAGCAGTTCTTC
-	TRBJ2-3	TRBV7-7	-	CASSLGAHTDTQYF	TGTGCCAGCAGCTTAGGAGCGCACACAGATACGCAGTATTTT
-	TRBJ1-1	TRBV29-1	-	CSVEDQPNRLNTEAFF	TGCAGCGTTGAAGATCAGCCAAACAGACTGAACACTGAAGCTTTCTTT
TRBD1	TRBJ2-2	TRBV5-1	-	CASSIDRTGTGSGELFF	TGCGCCAGCAGCATTGATCGAACCGGGACAGGTTCCGGGGAGCTGTTTTTT